One TCR beta chain is described in this entry. The sample is drawn from a study of T cell changes during pregnancy in multiple sclerosis. Profiled with immunoSEQ multiplex PCR; TCRdb holds only in-frame clones, not every one. The sample has 45,000 or so clones; approximately 91% are singletons. The germline gives CDR1 DFQATT, CDR2 SNEGSKA (reference sequence). The CDR3 has 11 amino acids. The ends were cut back, 4 bases at V and 8 bases at J, with 11 bases in the middle. Material for sequencing was PBMCs (not recorded whether the cells were cultured). The rearrangement links TRBV20-1 to TRBJ1-2; D ambiguous. This TCR was sampled from a female donor with multiple sclerosis, enrolled in a pregnancy study. The DNA for the CDR3 is TGCAGTGCTAACGGGATAGGGGGCTACACCTTC. As protein: CSANGIGGYTF.